This TCR beta chain stems from a study of blood T cell repertoires in COVID-19. CDR1 and CDR2 (germline): SGHRS, YFSETQ. The CDR3 runs to 12 residues. The germline V and J ends were trimmed by 5 bases and 6 bases, with 11 bases remaining between them. Assay used: immunoSEQ multiplex PCR; TCRdb lists only in-frame clones, some missing. The table has about 340,000 clones, 88% seen once. This TCR came from a woman between 65 and 79 years old with COVID-19, enrolled during active disease. The chain has TRBV5-1 and TRBJ1-1; perhaps TRBD1 as D (6 bases). Source material: peripheral blood. The CDR3 sequence: CASSPQGPEAFF. As DNA, the CDR3 is TGCGCCAGCAGTCCACAGGGACCTGAAGCTTTCTTT.